This TCR beta chain was sequenced for a study of CXCR3-negative and CXCR3-positive naive CD8 T cells. General study results and limits: CXCR3-positive naive cells had TRB CDR3s that were more hydrophobic than CXCR3-negative naive cells had. It was found that naive subsets had comparable surface CD5, and TCR strength was inferred from TRB CDR3 properties.

Germline-derived CDR1 and CDR2 are LGHNA and YSLEER. The CDR3 has 15 residues. Through 5' RACE with UMI labels, the TRB cDNA libraries were prepared. Using the 5' RACE reads, TCRdb records one entry per CDR3 protein without DNA. The sample's table shows some 60,000 distinct CDR3 sequences. A word on this clonotype: Its antigen remains unknown.

This chain links TRBV4-3 with TRBJ1-1; TCRdb's assignment of TRBD1 cannot be checked, as there is no DNA. Specimen: naive CXCR3+ CD8+ T cells from blood. The subset is: CD45RO-CCR7+CD27+CD95- naive CD8+ T cells expressing CXCR3 (TNR3+). This TCR came from a human donor in good health. Some clones in this sample may be carry-over from other donors' samples. CDR3 protein: CASSQEAPLYTEAFF.